This is a list of T cell receptor beta chains from one sample in a study of prognosis after radiotherapy for stage I lung cancer. MiXCR, applied by TCRdb to the multiplex PCR reads, yields one record per CDR3 protein. The table has 15,000 to 20,000 distinct CDR3 sequences, about 50% seen once. The input for sequencing was PBMCs, taken before or after stereotactic body radiation therapy (not recorded which). Every receptor here comes from a donor older than 45 with non-small cell lung cancer. CDR3s include the opening cysteine and the closing phenylalanine or tryptophan. Each record gives: D gene, J gene, V gene, clone size, CDR3 DNA, CDR3 protein. A D gene is named only where the DNA matches it firmly. Clone size is shown for a subset of rows, as once, few, many or a class of expanded clone.

NA,TRBJ1-2,TRBV6-5,NA,TGTGCCAGCAGTTACTCCGGGGGCTGGAGCTATGGCTACACCTTC,CASSYSGGWSYGYTF
TRBD2,TRBJ2-7,TRBV5-1,once,TGCGCCAGCAGCTTGGATATTAGCGGGAGGGGTAGCTCCTACGAGCAGTACTTC,CASSLDISGRGSSYEQYF
NA,TRBJ1-1,TRBV6-2/TRBV6-3,many,TGTGCCAGTCTGGGGGTACCGAACACTGAAGCTTTCTTT,CASLGVPNTEAFF
NA,TRBJ2-1,TRBV12-3/TRBV12-4,NA,TGTGCCAGCAGCGTCGGGTCATGGTACAATGAGCAGTTCTTC,CASSVGSWYNEQFF
TRBD2,TRBJ2-7,TRBV20-1,many,TGCAGTGCTAGGGCTCTAGCGGGACTAGTCGAGCAGTACTTC,CSARALAGLVEQYF
NA,TRBJ2-7,TRBV11-2,NA,TGTGCCAGCAGCTTACGTGTCGTGGGGAGTCTACTACACGAGCAGTACTTC,CASSLRVVGSLLHEQYF
NA,TRBJ2-7,TRBV6-2/TRBV6-3,NA,TGTGCCAGCATCCGCACCACCCCAGGGGAGGGTCTGGCTAGCGGCAATTCCGAGCAGTACTTC,CASIRTTPGEGLASGNSEQYF
NA,TRBJ2-6,TRBV20-1,many,TGCAGTGCTAGAGACAGTGGCTCTGGGGCCAACGTCCTGACTTTC,CSARDSGSGANVLTF
TRBD1,TRBJ2-2,TRBV7-9,many,TGTGCCAGCAGCTCGGGGACAGGGGAGTCGGAGCTGTTTTTT,CASSSGTGESELFF
NA,TRBJ2-2,TRBV24-1,many,TGTGCCACCAGTGAGGACCTCACCGGGGAGCTGTTTTTT,CATSEDLTGELFF
NA,TRBJ2-5,TRBV28,many,TGTGCCAGCAGCACGGGGCCTCAGGAGACCCAGTACTTC,CASSTGPQETQYF
NA,TRBJ1-5,TRBV28,many,TGTGCCAGCAGGGACCAGGGCCTGGGGCCCCAGCATTTT,CASRDQGLGPQHF
NA,TRBJ2-2,TRBV18,many,TGTGCCAGCTCACCACTGGGGTACAGCACCGGGGAGCTGTTTTTT,CASSPLGYSTGELFF
NA,TRBJ2-6,TRBV5-1,many,TGCGCCAGCAGCTTGGGGTTCTCTGGGGCCAACGTCCTGACTTTC,CASSLGFSGANVLTF
TRBD2,TRBJ2-7,TRBV5-1,many,TGCGCCAGCAGCTTGGCCGAAAGCGGGAGAGGCGAGCAGTACTTC,CASSLAESGRGEQYF
TRBD2,TRBJ2-1,TRBV20-1,NA,TGCAGTGCTAGACCTGAGACTAGCCTCGGGCAGTTCTTC,CSARPETSLGQFF
TRBD1,TRBJ2-1,TRBV5-1,NA,TGCGCCAGCAGCAAGGGACAGAAAAATGAGCAGTTCTTC,CASSKGQKNEQFF
NA,TRBJ1-1,TRBV5-1,NA,TGCGCCAGCAGCTGGACGGGGACGACGGACACTGAAGCTTTCTTT,CASSWTGTTDTEAFF
TRBD1,TRBJ2-3,TRBV29-1,few,TGCAGCGTTGACCGAGGACAGGGAACTAGCACAGATACGCAGTATTTT,CSVDRGQGTSTDTQYF
NA,TRBJ1-1,TRBV20-1,NA,TGCAGTGCTAGAGATTGGGGAGGGGATAATGAAGCTTTCTTT,CSARDWGGDNEAFF
NA,TRBJ2-3,TRBV7-9,many,TGTGCCAGCAGCTTAATGGCGGGCGGCGGAGATACGCAGTATTTT,CASSLMAGGGDTQYF
NA,TRBJ2-7,TRBV11-2,NA,TGTGCCAGCAGCTTAGATCAGGGGTTCTTCGAGCAGTACTTC,CASSLDQGFFEQYF
NA,TRBJ2-2,TRBV7-2,many,TGTGCCAGCACCGACAGGGAGGTCACCGGGGAGCTGTTTTTT,CASTDREVTGELFF
NA,TRBJ2-5,TRBV5-6,many,TGTGCCAGCAGCCGAGGGGGGTTGACCCAGTACTTC,CASSRGGLTQYF
TRBD2,TRBJ2-5,TRBV10-2,many,TGCGCCGGTGCGGGGGATACGGAGACCCAGTACTTC,CAGAGDTETQYF
TRBD1,TRBJ2-2,TRBV5-4,many,TGTGCCAGCCGTAAGGGACAGGGGAACACCGGGGAGCTGTTTTTT,CASRKGQGNTGELFF
TRBD1,TRBJ2-7,TRBV30,NA,TGTGCCTCCAAATCGGGACAGCAGTCCTACGAGCAGTACTTC,CASKSGQQSYEQYF
NA,TRBJ2-3,TRBV5-6,many,TGTGCCAGCAGCCCCCTGTGGGATACGCAGTATTTT,CASSPLWDTQYF
NA,TRBJ2-3,TRBV24-1,NA,TGTGCCACCCAGGGACGGCTGACCTCTAGCACAGATACGCAGTATTTT,CATQGRLTSSTDTQYF
TRBD1,TRBJ2-7,TRBV9,many,TGTGCCATTGGGGGGGACAGGGGGTTGTACGAGCAGTACTTC,CAIGGDRGLYEQYF
NA,TRBJ2-2,TRBV24-1,medium-sized,TGTGCCACCAGCTCTGTCCTGTTCACCGGGGAGCTGTTTTTT,CATSSVLFTGELFF
NA,TRBJ2-7,TRBV9,NA,TGTGCCAGCATCGTCACCGGGGCAGAACACGAGCAGTACTTC,CASIVTGAEHEQYF
NA,TRBJ2-7,TRBV15,many,TGTGCCACCAGCAGAGATGAGGGGATAGCCGGGACCCCTTCCTACGAGCAGTACTTC,CATSRDEGIAGTPSYEQYF
TRBD1,TRBJ2-3,TRBV15,many,TGTGCCACCAGGAGATTACAGGGGGGCACAGATACGCAGTATTTT,CATRRLQGGTDTQYF
NA,TRBJ2-7,TRBV11-2,NA,TGTGCCAGCATCACGGTCCCGGGTACCTACGAGCAGTACTTC,CASITVPGTYEQYF
TRBD1,TRBJ2-6,TRBV28,many,TGTGCCAGTACCTTACAGGGGGCCGGGGGGGCCAACGTCCTGACTTTC,CASTLQGAGGANVLTF
NA,TRBJ1-1,TRBV29-1,many,TGCAGCGTTGAAGAAGCGGTCGCTGAAGCTTTCTTT,CSVEEAVAEAFF
NA,TRBJ1-2,TRBV7-9,many,TGTGCCAGCAGCCCCTCGTTGGAAGGCTACACCTTC,CASSPSLEGYTF
NA,TRBJ2-6,TRBV19,many,TGTGCCAGTAGTGAAAATGGGGCCAACGTCCTGACTTTC,CASSENGANVLTF
TRBD2,TRBJ2-1,TRBV7-8,few,TGTGCCAGCAGCTCACGACTAGCGGGGGGCCTGCTTAGCTCCTACAATGAGCAGTTCTTC,CASSSRLAGGLLSSYNEQFF
NA,TRBJ1-5,TRBV28,NA,TGTGCCAGCAGTTTTGTACACGTAAGCAATCAGCCCCAGCATTTT,CASSFVHVSNQPQHF
TRBD2,TRBJ2-7,TRBV12-3/TRBV12-4,once,TGTGCCAGCAGTTGGGGGACTAGCGTGACCTACGAGCAGTACTTC,CASSWGTSVTYEQYF
TRBD1,TRBJ2-1,TRBV11-3,NA,TGTGCCAGCAGCTCCGGGACAGGGGTGGACAATGAGCAGTTCTTC,CASSSGTGVDNEQFF
NA,TRBJ2-3,TRBV20-1,NA,TGCAGTGCTAGAGATGGCCTCCTCGCCCTCGGAAATACGCAGTATTTT,CSARDGLLALGNTQYF
NA,TRBJ2-2,TRBV6-4,NA,TGTGCCAGCAGCATAACGAGCACCGGGGAGCTGTTTTTT,CASSITSTGELFF
NA,TRBJ2-1,TRBV19,NA,TGTGCCAGTAGTATGACTAGCTACAATGAGCAGTTCTTC,CASSMTSYNEQFF
NA,TRBJ1-5,TRBV28,NA,TGTGCCAGTAGTCCGGACATGGGATGGCAGCCCCAGCATTTT,CASSPDMGWQPQHF
TRBD1,TRBJ1-6,TRBV20-1,NA,TGCAGTGCTAGAGAGGTGACAGGGGGTTCACCCCTCCACTTT,CSAREVTGGSPLHF
TRBD2,TRBJ2-7,TRBV6-4,many,TGTGCCAGCAGTGACCCCTGCCCCCCCCCTCAGCGGGAGGTAGAGCAGTACTTC,CASSDPCPPPQREVEQYF
TRBD2,TRBJ2-7,TRBV28,NA,TGTGCCAGCAGGGCCCAAAGGGGGGGCGGGGGGCGAAGGGACGAGCAGTACTTC,CASRAQRGGGGRRDEQYF
TRBD1,TRBJ2-5,TRBV3-1,once,TGTGCCAGCAGCCAGGGACAGGGGGGTGAGACCCAGTACTTC,CASSQGQGGETQYF
NA,TRBJ1-2,TRBV30,many,TGTGCCTGGAGTTTCGGAACCCCGGACAGCTACTATGGCTACACCTTC,CAWSFGTPDSYYGYTF